Listed below are T cell receptor beta chains from one sample, sequenced in a study of OX40 agonist ivuxolimab in advanced cancers. Repertoires were generated with immunoSEQ multiplex PCR, while TCRdb's copy carries only in-frame clones and drops some. Of about 37,000 clones listed, about 88% are singletons. The input for sequencing was CD4+ or CD8+ T cells sorted from blood, taken in a trial of the OX40 agonist ivuxolimab. The receptor source for this set is an adult with an advanced solid tumor such as melanoma, head and neck, liver or kidney cancer. CDR3s include the opening cysteine and the closing phenylalanine or tryptophan. Fields, in order: D gene, J gene, V gene, clone size, CDR3 length, CDR3 protein, CDR3 DNA. The D gene is left open where the match is weak. Clone size is shown for a subset of rows, as once, few, many or a class of expanded clone.

NA TRBJ1-2 TRBV6-1 NA 14 CASSKVRAHDGYTF TGTGCCAGCTCCAAGGTCCGGGCCCATGATGGCTACACCTTC
NA TRBJ1-5 TRBV7-2 NA 17 CASSLGQRWYSNQPQHF TGTGCCAGCAGCTTAGGCCAAAGGTGGTATAGCAATCAGCCCCAGCATTTT
TRBD1 TRBJ1-3 TRBV2 NA 15 CASMAWGTGKDTIYF TGTGCCAGCATGGCGTGGGGGACAGGAAAGGACACCATATATTTT
TRBD1 TRBJ1-2 TRBV19 NA 16 CASSTGDSALGYGYTF TGTGCCAGTAGTACCGGGGACAGCGCGCTAGGCTATGGCTACACCTTC
NA TRBJ2-4 TRBV6-1 NA 14 CASSERGQENIQYF TGTGCCAGCAGTGAACGTGGCCAGGAAAACATTCAGTACTTC
NA TRBJ1-6 TRBV4-1 NA 17 CASSQERDLGPNSPLHF TGCGCCAGCAGCCAAGAACGGGATCTGGGCCCTAATTCACCCCTCCACTTT
NA TRBJ1-5 TRBV6-5 once 15 CASSPLVGSNQPQHF TGTGCCAGCAGCCCTTTGGTGGGTAGCAATCAGCCCCAGCATTTT
NA TRBJ1-1 TRBV6-5 NA 14 CASSPSGAGTEAFF TGTGCCAGCAGTCCCTCTGGGGCTGGAACTGAAGCTTTCTTT
NA TRBJ2-2 TRBV11-3 once 12 CASSGEGGELFF TGTGCCAGCAGTGGTGAGGGCGGGGAGCTGTTTTTT
NA TRBJ2-5 TRBV6-1 NA 13 CASMTASQETQYF TGTGCCAGCATGACAGCCTCCCAAGAGACCCAGTACTTC
NA TRBJ2-3 TRBV7-2 few 14 CASSPGLVTDTQYF TGTGCCAGCAGCCCGGGACTCGTCACAGATACGCAGTATTTT
TRBD1 TRBJ2-6 TRBV18 NA 19 CASSLGPGTGVEGANVLTF TGTGCCAGCTCACTTGGGCCCGGGACAGGGGTGGAAGGGGCCAACGTCCTGACTTTC
TRBD2 TRBJ2-3 TRBV5-8 NA 16 CASSNGLAGGTDTQYF TGTGCCAGCAGCAACGGACTAGCGGGGGGCACAGATACGCAGTATTTT
TRBD2 TRBJ2-1 TRBV5-6 NA 16 CASSFIAGGLYNEQFF TGTGCCAGCAGCTTCATAGCGGGGGGATTATACAATGAGCAGTTCTTC
TRBD1 TRBJ2-7 TRBV5-1 once 16 CASSYHSTGIVPEQYF TGCGCCAGCAGCTATCACTCGACAGGGATAGTTCCCGAGCAGTACTTC
NA TRBJ2-3 TRBV4-1 NA 15 CASSQGRSSTDTQYF TGCGCCAGCAGCCAAGGGAGATCTAGCACAGATACGCAGTATTTT
TRBD2 TRBJ2-3 TRBV6-1 NA 16 CASSALAGVGTDTQYF TGTGCCAGCAGTGCCTTAGCGGGGGTGGGCACAGATACGCAGTATTTT
NA TRBJ2-7 TRBV5-3 NA 13 CARSFYGSHEQYF TGTGCCAGAAGCTTTTATGGGAGTCACGAGCAGTACTTC
NA TRBJ2-5 TRBV5-1 NA 12 CASSTLGQTQYF TGCGCCAGCAGCACCTTAGGGCAGACCCAGTACTTC
NA TRBJ1-3 TRBV7-3 NA 15 CASSSGWTVGNTIYF TGTGCCAGCAGCTCAGGATGGACAGTAGGAAACACCATATATTTT
NA TRBJ1-6 TRBV7-2 NA 16 CASSLIPDSYNSPLHF TGTGCCAGCAGCTTAATCCCCGACTCCTATAATTCACCCCTCCACTTT
NA TRBJ1-1 TRBV27 NA 17 CASSATEPRGKNTEAFF TGTGCCAGCAGTGCTACCGAGCCCAGGGGCAAAAACACTGAAGCTTTCTTT
NA TRBJ2-5 TRBV27 NA 15 CASSPRPGAHGTQYF TGTGCCAGCAGTCCCAGGCCCGGGGCCCACGGGACCCAGTACTTC
NA TRBJ2-3 TRBV4-3 NA 15 CASSQRGDESDTQYF TGCGCCAGCAGCCAAAGAGGGGACGAGTCGGATACGCAGTATTTT
NA TRBJ1-2 TRBV28 NA 13 CASSPRSRGGYTF TGTGCCAGCAGCCCCCGGAGCAGGGGTGGCTACACCTTC
NA TRBJ2-1 TRBV6-6 NA 11 CASTTTNEQFF TGTGCCAGCACCACGACGAATGAGCAGTTCTTC
TRBD1 TRBJ1-3 TRBV11-3 NA 18 CASSLLGGTGVSGNTIYF TGTGCCAGCAGCTTATTAGGGGGAACAGGGGTATCTGGAAACACCATATATTTT
NA TRBJ2-4 TRBV4-3 NA 19 CASSLPRETGQGAKNIQYF TGCGCCAGCAGCCTTCCTAGGGAAACTGGGCAGGGAGCCAAAAACATTCAGTACTTC